Listed below are T cell receptor beta chains from one sample, sequenced in a study of regulatory T cells in long-lasting Graves disease. TCRdb itself ran the multiplex PCR reads through MiXCR, one entry per CDR3 protein. The top ten clones hold roughly 7% of a sample with hundreds of thousands of distinct CDR3 sequences, roughly 21% of them seen once. Sequenced here: peripheral blood mononuclear cells (PBMCs), sampled when the disease was refractory, from a patient treated with antithyroid drugs. All receptors come from a female donor with Graves disease. The CDR3 runs from the conserved cysteine through the conserved F or W. The order of the fields is V gene, J gene, clone size, D gene, CDR3 protein, CDR3 DNA. A D gene is named only where the DNA matches it firmly. A clone size is listed for some rows: how often the clone was seen (once, few, many), or a class if it is expanded.

>TRBV28|TRBJ1-2|many|TRBD1
CASSPGRGHGYTF
TGTGCCAGCTCCCCGGGAAGGGGGCATGGCTACACCTTC
>TRBV7-9|TRBJ2-2|few|TRBD1
CASSLGVWDRYTGELFF
TGTGCCAGCAGCTTAGGCGTTTGGGACAGATACACCGGGGAGCTGTTTTTT
>TRBV28|TRBJ2-7|many|.
CASRAMSYEQYF
TGTGCCAGCAGGGCAATGTCCTACGAGCAGTACTTC
>TRBV20-1|TRBJ1-1|many|.
CSAEGGNTEAFF
TGCAGTGCGGAGGGGGGGAACACTGAAGCTTTCTTT
>TRBV12-3/TRBV12-4|TRBJ2-1|.|.
CASSLVVGQYNEQFF
TGTGCCAGCAGTTTAGTTGTGGGCCAATACAATGAGCAGTTCTTC
>TRBV7-9|TRBJ2-3|.|.
CASNYGGLTDTQYF
TGTGCCAGCAATTACGGGGGCCTCACAGATACGCAGTATTTT
>TRBV29-1|TRBJ1-1|few|.
CSWGGGSAEAFF
TGCAGCTGGGGCGGGGGGAGCGCTGAAGCTTTCTTT
>TRBV9|TRBJ1-1|.|.
CASTPSVGLNTEAFF
TGTGCCAGCACCCCCTCCGTTGGCTTAAACACTGAAGCTTTCTTT
>TRBV20-1|TRBJ2-1|.|.
CSASQDRSNEQFF
TGCAGTGCTAGTCAGGACAGAAGTAATGAGCAGTTCTTC
>TRBV28|TRBJ1-2|many|.
CASSTQPNYGYTF
TGTGCCAGCAGTACACAGCCGAACTATGGCTACACCTTC
>TRBV28|TRBJ1-5|many|.
CASTSTGYSNQPQHF
TGTGCCAGCACCTCGACCGGGTATAGCAATCAGCCCCAGCATTTT
>TRBV7-3|TRBJ2-5|.|TRBD2
CASSLRTATLAGVETQYF
TGTGCCAGCAGCTTAAGGACCGCGACCCTAGCGGGGGTGGAGACCCAGTACTTC
>TRBV30|TRBJ2-5|few|TRBD2
CAWRIAGGGQETQYF
TGTGCCTGGAGAATAGCGGGGGGGGGTCAAGAGACCCAGTACTTC
>TRBV7-9|TRBJ2-4|.|.
CASSLGDRNKNIQYF
TGTGCCAGCAGCTTAGGGGATAGAAATAAAAACATTCAGTACTTC
>TRBV30|TRBJ2-5|few|.
CAWSPLTAQPRETQYF
TGTGCCTGGAGTCCGCTGACAGCTCAACCTAGAGAGACCCAGTACTTC
>TRBV5-1|TRBJ2-5|.|TRBD2
CASSFGLAGPQETQYF
TGCGCCAGCAGCTTCGGACTAGCGGGGCCGCAAGAGACCCAGTACTTC
>TRBV5-1|TRBJ1-6|.|.
CASSPGRADSPLHF
TGCGCCAGCAGCCCGGGAAGGGCAGATTCACCCCTCCACTTT
>TRBV15|TRBJ1-5|.|TRBD1
CATSRGQGIVANQPQHF
TGTGCCACCAGCAGGGGACAGGGGATCGTAGCAAATCAGCCCCAGCATTTT
>TRBV9|TRBJ2-7|few|.
CASSVGWLRPYEQYF
TGTGCCAGCAGCGTAGGATGGCTTAGACCCTACGAGCAGTACTTC
>TRBV28|TRBJ1-1|many|.
CALRGQGNTEAFF
TGTGCCCTACGCGGTCAGGGTAACACTGAAGCTTTCTTT
>TRBV10-3|TRBJ1-5|.|.
CAISVEDGSNQPQHF
TGTGCCATCAGTGTCGAGGACGGTAGCAATCAGCCCCAGCATTTT
>TRBV27|TRBJ2-5|.|TRBD2
CATGTGLRKEAQYF
TGTGCCACCGGAACGGGACTACGAAAAGAGGCCCAGTACTTC
>TRBV28|TRBJ2-3|few|.
CASSLGAVTDTQYF
TGTGCCAGCAGTTTAGGTGCGGTCACAGATACGCAGTATTTT
>TRBV20-1|TRBJ2-5|many|TRBD2
CSARGTSGDIQETQYF
TGCAGTGCTAGAGGGACTAGCGGGGACATCCAAGAGACCCAGTACTTC
>TRBV11-3|TRBJ1-1|many|TRBD1
CASSLTDRANTEAFF
TGTGCCAGCAGCTTGACGGACAGGGCCAACACTGAAGCTTTCTTT
>TRBV5-8|TRBJ1-5|few|.
CASSGAGGSANQPQHF
TGTGCCAGCAGCGGCGCCGGGGGGTCGGCCAATCAGCCCCAGCATTTT
>TRBV4-2|TRBJ1-5|.|.
CASSQDPGSSNQPQHF
TGTGCCAGCAGCCAAGATCCGGGCAGTAGCAATCAGCCCCAGCATTTT
>TRBV6-1|TRBJ1-4|few|.
CASTAPRSTTNEKLFF
TGTGCCAGCACCGCACCCCGGAGTACAACTAATGAAAAACTGTTTTTT